Presented here are 14 T cell receptor beta chains from one specimen sequenced in a study of blood T cell repertoires in COVID-19. Sequencing used immunoSEQ multiplex PCR; TCRdb keeps in-frame clones, though not all of them. The sample has 100,000 or so clones, around 81% seen once. The sample consisted of peripheral blood. These receptor sequences come from a man older than 75 with acute or convalescent COVID-19.

The DNA for the CDR3 is TGCGCCAGCAGCTTGGCTCCGGGACAGGGAACTGAAGCTTTCTTT. This gives the protein CASSLAPGQGTEAFF. The chain couples TRBV5-1 to TRBJ1-1, with 9 bases lining up with TRBD1. Trimming took 0 bases from V and 5 from J; bases not matched to a gene: 5. Germline V lookup: CDR1 SGHRS, CDR2 YFSETQ. This CDR3 has 15 amino acids. The full variable domain, in which reference TRBV5-1 and TRBJ1-1 provide the parts outside the CDR3, is KAGVTQTPRYLIKTRGQQVTLSCSPISGHRSVSWYQQTPGQGLQFLFEYFSETQRNKGNFPGRFSGRQFSNSRSEMNVSTLELGDSALYLCASSLAPGQGTEAFFGQGTRLTVV.

The chain links TRBV18 to TRBJ1-2; TRBD1 aligns across 10 bases. V dropped 2 bases and J dropped 6; count of bases not matched to a gene: 15. The CDR3 is made up of 18 amino acids. The V gene's germline CDR1 is KGHSH and CDR2 LQKENI. The CDR3 nucleotides read TGTGCCAGCTCACCAAACCCGGGACAGGGGACCCTAGTGCATGGCTACACCTTC. Its protein is CASSPNPGQGTLVHGYTF.

V gene TRBV18 combines with J gene TRBJ1-2; 8 bases match TRBD1. The CDR3 has 14 residues. After removal of 3 bases from V and 6 bases from J, the junction contained 6 bases not matched to a gene. Germline lookup yields CDR1 KGHSH and CDR2 LQKENI. CDR3 sequence: CASSPNRGTDGYTF. As DNA, the CDR3 is TGTGCCAGCTCACCTAACAGGGGGACGGATGGCTACACCTTC.

The chain has TRBV13 and TRBJ2-7; 12 bases line up with TRBD2. The CDR3 extends over 15 amino acids. V was pared by 4 bases and J by 3 bases, with 4 bases of the junction left unmatched. From germline, CDR1 is PRHDT and CDR2 FYEKMQ (reference sequence). CDR3 amino acids: CASSSRTSGIYEQYF. In DNA, the CDR3 is TGTGCCAGCAGCTCCCGGACTAGCGGGATCTACGAGCAGTACTTC.

DNA for the CDR3: TGTGCCAGTAGTATAGGGCTAGCGGGGAGGAGCTCCTACAATGAGCAGTTCTTC. It specifies CASSIGLAGRSSYNEQFF. This chain connects TRBV19 to TRBJ2-1, with 9 bases aligning to TRBD2. The CDR3 has 18 residues. With 1 base clipped from V and 0 bases from J, the junction kept 7 bases outside the gene matches. Germline V lookup: CDR1 LNHDA, CDR2 SQIVND (reference sequence).

The chain has TRBV28 and TRBJ2-1; 9 bases map to TRBD2. J was trimmed by 6 bases and V by 4 bases; bases with no gene match: 7. Germline CDR1 and CDR2: MDHEN and SYDVKM. The CDR3 loop spans 15 amino acids. In DNA, the CDR3 is TGTGCCAGCAGTTCAGGGACTAGCCCTACCAATGAGCAGTTCTTC. Amino acids: CASSSGTSPTNEQFF.

V gene TRBV7-2 combines with J gene TRBJ1-1; D is unclear. Germline V lookup: CDR1 SGHTA, CDR2 FQGNSA. The CDR3 contains 14 residues. V was cut by 0 bases and J by 2 bases, with 7 bases left in between. The CDR3 loop reads CASSLARANTEAFF. Here the CDR3 DNA reads TGTGCCAGCAGCTTAGCGCGGGCAAACACTGAAGCTTTCTTT.

This chain connects TRBV27 to TRBJ1-2, with 12 bases aligning to TRBD1. This CDR3 is 15 amino acids long. Trimming removed 5 bases from V and 5 bases from J; junction bases left unmatched: 6. The germline V gene encodes CDR1 MNHEY and CDR2 SMNVEV (reference sequence). CDR3 in DNA: TGTGCCAGCAGTCCCGGGACAGGGGGCGGGTATGGCTACACCTTC. As protein: CASSPGTGGGYGYTF.

This clone showed up just once. The chain has TRBV28 and TRBJ2-3; a weak D match, TRBD1 (6 bases). V gave up 6 bases and J gave up 3 bases, with 22 bases separating them. CDR1 is MDHEN, CDR2 SYDVKM, per germline. CDR3 length: 17 amino acids. The CDR3 spells CASRPLAGAFGTDTQYF. CDR3 coding DNA: TGTGCCAGCAGGCCGTTGGCAGGGGCCTTTGGGACAGATACGCAGTATTTT.

The J gene is TRBJ2-3, the V gene TRBV5-1, with 10 nucleotides matching TRBD2. Per germline, CDR1 SGHRS and CDR2 YFSETQ. The CDR3 has 14 residues. V lost 4 bases, J lost 6 bases, and 5 bases stayed unmatched. CDR3 DNA sequence: TGCGCCAGCAGCCCTGGACTAGCGGCGGATACGCAGTATTTT. Its protein product is CASSPGLAADTQYF.

V and J are TRBV19 and TRBJ2-4, with D possibly being TRBD1 (6 bases). V lost 4 bases and J lost 7, with 14 bases in between. This CDR3 contains 14 residues. In germline, CDR1 is LNHDA, CDR2 SQIVND (reference sequence). CDR3 DNA: TGTGCCAGTAGTAACCCAGGGGAAAGGAACATTCAGTACTTC. Protein product: CASSNPGERNIQYF.

This rearrangement joins TRBV2 to TRBJ2-6, with D unclear. The CDR3 consists of 16 residues. Germline V lookup: CDR1 SNHLY, CDR2 FYNNEI. Trimming left V 3 bases short and J 0 bases short, with 9 bases between. The CDR3: CASSDYRDSGANVLTF. The CDR3 bases are TGTGCCAGCAGTGATTATCGAGACTCTGGGGCCAACGTCCTGACTTTC.

The gene calls are TRBV18 and TRBJ1-1; unclear D gene. CDR1 and CDR2 (germline): KGHSH, LQKENI. V lost 3 bases and J lost 8, with 13 bases in between. The length of the CDR3 is 13 residues. CDR3 loop: CASSPRREGEAFF. In nucleotides, the CDR3 is TGTGCCAGCTCACCCAGGAGGGAGGGCGAAGCTTTCTTT.

This rearrangement joins TRBV18 to TRBJ1-5; TRBD1 agrees at 8 bases. Trimming took 6 bases from V and 4 from J; bases not matched to a gene: 5. Germline V CDR1 and CDR2: KGHSH, LQKENI. This CDR3 is 14 amino acids long. Here the CDR3 DNA reads TGTGCCAGCTCCCCGGGACAGGAAAATCAGCCCCAGCATTTT. Encoded protein: CASSPGQENQPQHF.